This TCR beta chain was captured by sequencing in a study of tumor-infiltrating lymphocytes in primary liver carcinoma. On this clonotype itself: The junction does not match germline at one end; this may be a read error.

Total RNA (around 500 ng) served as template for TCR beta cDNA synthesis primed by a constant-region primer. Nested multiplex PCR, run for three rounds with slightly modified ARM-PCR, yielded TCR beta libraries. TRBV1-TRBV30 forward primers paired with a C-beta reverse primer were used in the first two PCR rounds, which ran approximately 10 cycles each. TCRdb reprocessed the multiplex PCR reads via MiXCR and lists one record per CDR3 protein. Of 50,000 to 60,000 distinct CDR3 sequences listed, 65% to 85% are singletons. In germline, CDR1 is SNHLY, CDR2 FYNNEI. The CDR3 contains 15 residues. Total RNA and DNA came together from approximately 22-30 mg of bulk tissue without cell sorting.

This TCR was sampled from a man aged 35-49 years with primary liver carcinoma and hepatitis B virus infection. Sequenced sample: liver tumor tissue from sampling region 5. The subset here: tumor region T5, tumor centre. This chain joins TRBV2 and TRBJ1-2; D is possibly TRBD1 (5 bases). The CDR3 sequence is CTSSRDGGYGSGYTF. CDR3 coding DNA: TGTACCAGCAGCCGGGACGGGGGTTACGGCTCTGGCTACACCTTC.